Below, 26 T cell receptor beta chains from the same sample are listed, as sequenced in a study of OX40 agonist ivuxolimab in advanced cancers. Assay: immunoSEQ multiplex PCR; the TCRdb copy retains only in-frame clones and omits some. The data show about 80,000 clones, with 85% to 95% seen just once and 9.5% to 11% held by the top ten. The sample consisted of CD4+ or CD8+ T cells sorted from blood, taken in a trial of the OX40 agonist ivuxolimab. All receptors derive from an adult with an advanced solid tumor such as melanoma, head and neck, liver or kidney cancer.

This chain links TRBV4-3 with TRBJ2-7; 7 bases match TRBD2. The CDR3 is made up of 15 amino acids. The germline V gene encodes CDR1 LGHNA and CDR2 YSLEER. V was clipped by 4 bases and J by 0 bases; unmatched bases: 6. CDR3 amino acids: CASSPQRGLSYEQYF. DNA of the CDR3: TGCGCCAGCAGCCCCCAGCGGGGACTCTCCTACGAGCAGTACTTC.

To note about this clone: Different DNA sequences within this sample yield the same CDR3. The CDR3 nucleotides read TGTGCCAGCAGCGTAGGAGGGAACACCGGGGAGCTGTTTTTT. It codes for CASSVGGNTGELFF. The V and J genes are TRBV9 and TRBJ2-2; D is unresolved. V was trimmed by 0 bases and J by 1 base, leaving 4 bases between them. Germline CDR1 SGDLS, CDR2 YYNGEE. There are 14 residues in the CDR3.

This clone was observed a single time. The chain couples TRBV27 to TRBJ2-7; 11 positions agree with TRBD1. There are 15 residues in the CDR3. The germline gives CDR1 MNHEY, CDR2 SMNVEV (reference sequence). J was trimmed by 2 bases and V by 5 bases; bases with no gene match: 5. The DNA for the CDR3 is TGTGCCAGCAGTCCGGGGACAGGGGGTCCCTACGAGCAGTACTTC. This sequence encodes CASSPGTGGPYEQYF.

The chain employs TRBV4-1 and TRBJ2-7; no reliable D call. Germline values: CDR1 MGHRA, CDR2 YSYEKL. The V end was cut by 4 bases, the J end by 4 bases, with 17 bases between. The CDR3 sequence is 15 residues long. Here the CDR3 DNA reads TGCGCCAGCAGCCCCGGGCCTCAACGACCTTACGAGCAGTACTTC. Its protein product is CASSPGPQRPYEQYF.

The chain couples TRBV29-1 to TRBJ2-5; 11 nucleotides match TRBD1. Germline CDR1 reads SQVTM; CDR2 reads ANQGSEA. This CDR3 is built from 14 residues. V was clipped by 3 bases and J by 5 bases; unmatched bases: 5. The CDR3 DNA follows: TGCAGCGTTGAGGACAGGGGGCGCCTGGAGACCCAGTACTTC. This encodes CSVEDRGRLETQYF.

This chain links TRBV5-6 with TRBJ2-7, with D unclear. The germline CDR1 and CDR2 sequences are SGHDT and YYEEEE. This CDR3 has 15 residues. The V gene lost 4 bases and the J gene lost 1 base, with 15 bases spanning the gap. CDR3 protein: CASSRHLTLSYEQYF. The CDR3 bases are TGTGCCAGCAGCAGACATCTCACTCTTTCCTACGAGCAGTACTTC.

This rearrangement joins TRBV5-6 to TRBJ2-1, with a possible D match to TRBD1 (6 bases). V was clipped by 0 bases and J by 4 bases, with 8 bases between them. Germline V gene lookup returns CDR1 SGHDT and CDR2 YYEEEE. This CDR3 has 14 residues. The CDR3 sequence is CASSLVGAYNEQFF. The CDR3 nucleotides are TGTGCCAGCAGCTTGGTGGGGGCTTACAATGAGCAGTTCTTC.

The V and J genes are TRBV6-6 and TRBJ1-2, with 7 bases lining up with TRBD1. The V gene end was trimmed by 4 bases and the J gene end by 5 bases; junction bases not matched to a gene: 4. Germline V gene lookup returns CDR1 MNHNY and CDR2 SVGAGI (reference sequence). This CDR3 region has 13 residues. The CDR3 loop is CASSFEGAYGYTF. CDR3 bases: TGTGCCAGCAGTTTCGAGGGGGCGTATGGCTACACCTTC.

The chain carries TRBV28 and TRBJ2-5; unclear D gene. Germline CDR1 MDHEN, CDR2 SYDVKM. Trimming cost V 5 bases and J 4 bases, with 11 bases left between them. This CDR3 contains 13 residues. The CDR3 spells CASSPPELETQYF. DNA of the CDR3: TGTGCCAGCAGTCCACCGGAGTTAGAGACCCAGTACTTC.

The chain uses TRBV6-1 and TRBJ2-7, with D uncertain. V was pared by 4 bases and J by 1 base, with 11 bases between. CDR1 MNHNS and CDR2 SASEGT come from the germline V gene. The CDR3 consists of 14 residues. The CDR3 DNA reads TGTGCCAGCAGTGCCTATGGTGGTTCCTACGAGCAGTACTTC. Protein: CASSAYGGSYEQYF.

This chain links TRBV27 with TRBJ1-1; D remains unclear. The CDR3 totals 14 residues. Trimming removed 3 bases at V and 1 base at J, with 9 bases between. CDR1 is MNHEY and CDR2 is SMNVEV in the germline V gene (reference sequence). The CDR3 reads CASSFGSTNTEAFF. DNA for the CDR3: TGTGCCAGCAGTTTTGGATCTACGAACACTGAAGCTTTCTTT.

This chain uses TRBV28 with TRBJ2-1; 9 bases fit TRBD1. The germline CDR1 and CDR2 sequences are MDHEN and SYDVKM. The V and J ends lost 7 bases and 6 bases, in that order; junction bases with no gene match: 10. The CDR3 totals 15 residues. CDR3 in amino acids: CASNPDRGRGNEQFF. CDR3 DNA sequence: TGTGCCAGCAACCCGGACAGGGGAAGGGGCAATGAGCAGTTCTTC.

This clone was found once. The V gene is TRBV6-1, the J gene TRBJ2-3; 14 bases align to TRBD2. Germline trimming cut 0 bases from V and 5 bases from J; bases unmatched to any gene: 7. Germline V CDR1 and CDR2: MNHNS, SASEGT. CDR3 length equals 18 residues. CDR3 region: CASSEARLAGGYLDTQYF. The CDR3 DNA sequence: TGTGCCAGCAGTGAAGCCAGACTAGCGGGAGGGTATTTAGATACGCAGTATTTT.

The chain joins TRBV29-1 to TRBJ2-5; D remains unclear. Germline V CDR1 and CDR2: SQVTM, ANQGSEA. Trimming removed 6 bases at V and 3 bases at J, with 11 bases between. The CDR3 sequence is 12 residues long. In DNA form, the CDR3 reads TGCAGCGTGCCCAGCGTGAAAGAGACCCAGTACTTC. It codes for CSVPSVKETQYF.

The chain combines TRBV4-1 with TRBJ2-7, with 8 positions matching TRBD2. Germline V lookup: CDR1 MGHRA, CDR2 YSYEKL. V trimming: 4 bases; J trimming: 4 bases; junction bases outside the gene matches: 15. The CDR3 covers 17 residues. The CDR3 nucleotides read TGCGCCAGCAGCCGGAGTCTAGCGCGCGGGGGGTGGTACGAGCAGTACTTC. Translating it yields CASSRSLARGGWYEQYF.

V gene TRBV7-3 combines with J gene TRBJ2-6, with D hard to call. The CDR3 sequence is 17 residues long. Deletions cut 3 bases from V and 0 bases from J, with 12 bases between. The germline CDR1 and CDR2 sequences are SGHTA and FQGTGA. CDR3 region: CASSFGSHLSGANVLTF. In DNA, the CDR3 is TGTGCCAGCAGCTTTGGCAGCCACCTCTCTGGGGCCAACGTCCTGACTTTC.

This chain joins TRBV10-3 and TRBJ2-1, with unresolved D. The germline V gene has CDR1 ENHRY and CDR2 SYGVKD. Trimming cost V 3 bases and J 4 bases, with 13 bases left between them. The CDR3 is 15 amino acids. In DNA, the CDR3 is TGTGCCATCAGTGACCCTGATGTGGGATACAATGAGCAGTTCTTC. Its translation: CAISDPDVGYNEQFF.

V usage is TRBV25-1 and J usage is TRBJ1-4; D perhaps matches TRBD1 (5 bases). Germline V gives CDR1 MGHDK, CDR2 SYGVNS. V dropped 1 base and J dropped 0 bases, with 15 bases sitting between them. The CDR3 length is 18 residues. The CDR3: CASSEWVGEIATNEKLFF. CDR3 DNA: TGTGCCAGCAGTGAATGGGTGGGGGAGATAGCAACTAATGAAAAACTGTTTTTT. Supplemented by reference TRBV25-1 and TRBJ1-4, the full variable domain reads EADIYQTPRYLVIGTGKKITLECSQTMGHDKMYWYQQDPGMELHLIHYSYGVNSTEKGDLSSESTVSRIRTEHFPLTLESARPSHTSQYLCASSEWVGEIATNEKLFFGSGTQLSVL.

The chain joins TRBV27 to TRBJ2-7, with D perhaps TRBD1 (5 bases). Trimming removed 2 bases from V and 3 bases from J, with 8 bases in between. CDR1 is MNHEY and CDR2 is SMNVEV in the germline V gene (reference sequence). The CDR3 totals 13 residues. The CDR3 protein is CASSLGAYYEQYF. The CDR3 nucleotides read TGTGCCAGCAGTTTAGGGGCATACTACGAGCAGTACTTC.

V is TRBV7-9 and J is TRBJ1-1; 7 bases are a match to TRBD1. The ends lost 5 bases at V and 5 bases at J; junction bases unmatched: 8. The CDR3 spans 14 residues. Germline V lookup: CDR1 SEHNR, CDR2 FQNEAQ (reference sequence). CDR3 DNA: TGTGCCAGCAGCCTTCGGACAGGTCTGACTGAAGCTTTCTTT. Translation gives CASSLRTGLTEAFF. Together with reference TRBV7-9 and TRBJ1-1, the CDR3 gives the full variable domain: DTGVSQNPRHKITKRGQNVTFRCDPISEHNRLYWYRQTLGQGPEFLTYFQNEAQLEKSRLLSDRFSAERPKGSFSTLEIQRTEQGDSAMYLCASSLRTGLTEAFFGQGTRLTVV.

This chain connects TRBV5-4 to TRBJ2-7; 7 bases align to TRBD1. The germline V gene encodes CDR1 SGHNT and CDR2 YYREEE (reference sequence). The CDR3 covers 11 residues. The CDR3 is CAFGTDTRQYF. CDR3 DNA: TGTGCGTTTGGGACAGATACCCGGCAGTACTTC.

V is TRBV11-2 and J is TRBJ2-1; D remains unclear. The CDR3 has 15 amino acids. V lost 5 bases and J lost 0, with 11 bases in between. Germline CDR1 reads SGHAT; CDR2 reads FQNNGV. This CDR3 is CASSPMMSSYNEQFF. DNA of the CDR3: TGTGCCAGCAGCCCGATGATGAGCTCCTACAATGAGCAGTTCTTC. The full variable domain, its missing parts supplied by reference TRBV11-2 and TRBJ2-1, is EAGVAQSPRYKIIEKRQSVAFWCNPISGHATLYWYQQILGQGPKLLIQFQNNGVVDDSQLPKDRFSAERLKGVDSTLKIQPAKLEDSAVYLCASSPMMSSYNEQFFGPGTRLTVL.

V usage is TRBV5-5 and J usage is TRBJ1-4, with 7 positions matching TRBD1. The junction had 5 bases not matched to a gene; V was cut back by 1 base and J by 5 bases. This CDR3 comprises 15 residues. Germline V lookup: CDR1 SGHKS, CDR2 YYEKEE (reference sequence). The CDR3 loop is CASSLSSTGNEKLFF. CDR3 nucleotides: TGTGCCAGCAGCTTGTCCTCGACAGGGAATGAAAAACTGTTTTTT.

The chain is built from TRBV4-3 and TRBJ2-4; maybe TRBD2 (5 bases). Deletions cut 1 base from V and 5 bases from J, with 12 bases between. This CDR3 has 15 amino acids. Germline V lookup: CDR1 LGHNA, CDR2 YSLEER. CDR3 in DNA: TGCGCCAGCAGCCAAGTTCACCGAGCGGAAAACATTCAGTACTTC. Translation gives CASSQVHRAENIQYF.

V usage is TRBV7-3 and J usage is TRBJ2-2; 8 positions match TRBD1. The length of the CDR3 is 13 residues. Germline lookup yields CDR1 SGHTA and CDR2 FQGTGA. V was clipped by 8 bases and J by 1 base; unmatched bases: 0. CDR3 sequence: CASGTGNTGELFF. CDR3 coding DNA: TGTGCCAGCGGGACAGGGAACACCGGGGAGCTGTTTTTT.

This clone was seen only once. The J gene is TRBJ2-3, the V gene TRBV5-4, with 14 bases matching TRBD2. Looked up from germline, CDR1 is SGHNT and CDR2 is YYREEE (reference sequence). The ends lost 3 bases at V and 5 bases at J; junction bases unmatched: 14. The CDR3 has 19 residues. The CDR3 sequence: CASSYPTSGRARAIDTQYF. For the CDR3, the DNA is TGTGCCAGCAGCTACCCGACTAGCGGGAGGGCCAGGGCTATAGATACGCAGTATTTT.